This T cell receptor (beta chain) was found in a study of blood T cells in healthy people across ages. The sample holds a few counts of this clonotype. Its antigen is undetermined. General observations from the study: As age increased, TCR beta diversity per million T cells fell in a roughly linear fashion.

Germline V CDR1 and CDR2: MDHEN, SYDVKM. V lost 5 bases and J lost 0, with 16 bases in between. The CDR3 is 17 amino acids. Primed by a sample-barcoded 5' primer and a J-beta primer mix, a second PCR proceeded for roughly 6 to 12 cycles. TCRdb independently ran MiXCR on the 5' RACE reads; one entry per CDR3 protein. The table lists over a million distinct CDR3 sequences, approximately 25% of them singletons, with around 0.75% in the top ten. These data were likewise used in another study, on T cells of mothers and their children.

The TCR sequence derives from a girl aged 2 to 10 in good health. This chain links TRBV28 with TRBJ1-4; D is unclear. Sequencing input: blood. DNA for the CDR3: TGTGCCAGCAGTCTGGACGGTTGGGTAGCAACTAATGAAAAACTGTTTTTT. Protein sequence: CASSLDGWVATNEKLFF. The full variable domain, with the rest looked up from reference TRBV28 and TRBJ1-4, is DVKVTQSSRYLVKRTGEKVFLECVQDMDHENMFWYRQDPGLGLRLIYFSYDVKMKEKGDIPEGYSVSREKKERFSLILESASTNQTSMYLCASSLDGWVATNEKLFFGSGTQLSVL.